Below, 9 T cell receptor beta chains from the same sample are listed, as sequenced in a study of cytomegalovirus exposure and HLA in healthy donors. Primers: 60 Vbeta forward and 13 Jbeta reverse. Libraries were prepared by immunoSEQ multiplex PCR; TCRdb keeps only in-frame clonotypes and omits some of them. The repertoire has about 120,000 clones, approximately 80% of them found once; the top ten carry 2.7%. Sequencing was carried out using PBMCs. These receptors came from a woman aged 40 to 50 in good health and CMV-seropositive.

The CDR3 nucleotides read TGTGCCAGCGGGACAGGGGCCTCTGGGGCCAACGTCCTGACTTTC. It encodes CASGTGASGANVLTF. The rearrangement links TRBV6-5 to TRBJ2-6, with 10 bases matching TRBD1. This CDR3 spans 15 amino acids. The V segment lost 8 bases and the J segment 0 bases; nucleotides outside the gene matches: 1. CDR1 is MNHEY and CDR2 is SVGAGI in the germline V gene.

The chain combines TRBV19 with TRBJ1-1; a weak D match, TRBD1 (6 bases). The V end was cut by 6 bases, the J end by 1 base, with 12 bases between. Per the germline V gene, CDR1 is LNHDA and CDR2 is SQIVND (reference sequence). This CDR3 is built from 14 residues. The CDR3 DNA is TGTGCCAGTAGCCGGGGACACCCGAACACTGAAGCTTTCTTT. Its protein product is CASSRGHPNTEAFF.

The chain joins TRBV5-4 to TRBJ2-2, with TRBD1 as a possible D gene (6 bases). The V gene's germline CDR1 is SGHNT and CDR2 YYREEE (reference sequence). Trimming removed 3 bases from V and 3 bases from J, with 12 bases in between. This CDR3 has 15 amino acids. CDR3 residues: CASSSPPGDTGELFF. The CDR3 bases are TGTGCCAGCAGCTCCCCCCCAGGGGACACCGGGGAGCTGTTTTTT. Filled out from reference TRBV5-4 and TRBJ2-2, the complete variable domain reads ETGVTQSPTHLIKTRGQQVTLRCSSQSGHNTVSWYQQALGQGPQFIFQYYREEENGRGNFPPRFSGLQFPNYSSELNVNALELDDSALYLCASSSPPGDTGELFFGEGSRLTVL.

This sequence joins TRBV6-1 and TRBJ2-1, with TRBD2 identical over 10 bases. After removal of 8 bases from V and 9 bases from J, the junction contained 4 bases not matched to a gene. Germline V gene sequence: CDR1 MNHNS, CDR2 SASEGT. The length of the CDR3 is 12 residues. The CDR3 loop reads CASGLAVSEQFF. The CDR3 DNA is TGTGCCAGCGGACTAGCGGTTAGTGAGCAGTTCTTC.

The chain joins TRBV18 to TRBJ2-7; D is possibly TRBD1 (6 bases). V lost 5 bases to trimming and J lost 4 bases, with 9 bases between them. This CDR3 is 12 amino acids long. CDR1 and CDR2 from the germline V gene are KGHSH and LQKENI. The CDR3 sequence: CASSFDRYEQYF. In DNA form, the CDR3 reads TGTGCCAGCTCATTCGACAGGTACGAGCAGTACTTC.

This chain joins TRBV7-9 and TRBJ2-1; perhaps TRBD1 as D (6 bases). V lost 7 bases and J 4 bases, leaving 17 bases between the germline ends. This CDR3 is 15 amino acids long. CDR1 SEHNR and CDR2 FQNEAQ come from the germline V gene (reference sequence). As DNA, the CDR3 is TGTGCCAGCACCGTCAGCGGACAGTCTTACAATGAGCAGTTCTTC. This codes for CASTVSGQSYNEQFF.

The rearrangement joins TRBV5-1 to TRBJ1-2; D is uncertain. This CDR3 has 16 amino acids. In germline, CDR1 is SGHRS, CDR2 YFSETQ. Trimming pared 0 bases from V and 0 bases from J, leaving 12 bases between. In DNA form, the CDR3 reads TGCGCCAGCAGCTTGGATGGGCAGACAACTAACTATGGCTACACCTTC. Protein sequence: CASSLDGQTTNYGYTF.

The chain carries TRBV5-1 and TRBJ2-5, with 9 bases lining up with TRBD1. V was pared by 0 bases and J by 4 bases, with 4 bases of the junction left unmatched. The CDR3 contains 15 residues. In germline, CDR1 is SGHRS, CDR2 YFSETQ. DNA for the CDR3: TGCGCCAGCAGCTTGGACACAGGGGGCGCAGAGACCCAGTACTTC. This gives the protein CASSLDTGGAETQYF.

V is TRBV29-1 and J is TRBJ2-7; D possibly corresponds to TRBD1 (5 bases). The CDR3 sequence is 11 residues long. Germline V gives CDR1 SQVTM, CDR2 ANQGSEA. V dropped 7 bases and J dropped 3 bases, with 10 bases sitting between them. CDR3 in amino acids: CSGRQSYEQYF. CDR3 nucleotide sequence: TGCAGCGGTAGACAGAGCTACGAGCAGTACTTC.